This TCR beta chain is drawn from a study of Ad26.COV2.S vaccination and SARS-CoV-2 variants. Study-level background: Once or twice, 56 days apart, Ad26.COV2.S was delivered intramuscularly.

Remarks on this clone: Antigen unknown.

Treatment here: 15 to 20 received Ad26.COV2.S at low or high dose, single or two shots; 5 received placebo; per-sample allocation not given. Samples were taken on day 63 after the first vaccine or placebo injection. TCRdb's table, derived via immunoSEQ multiplex PCR, lists solely in-frame clones and lacks some. The sample gives roughly 700,000 clones, 89% of which show up once; about 1.5% is in the top ten. The length of the CDR3 is 13 residues. The V gene lost 0 bases and the J gene lost 9 bases, with 12 bases spanning the gap. The germline V gene encodes CDR1 MNHNS and CDR2 SASEGT. Findings and limits, study-wide: Estimates derived from TCR breadth and depth analyses may have underestimated total T cell responses. Recipients given vaccine exceeded placebo recipients in spike-specific TCR breadth.

The rearrangement joins TRBV6-1 to TRBJ2-7; D is possibly TRBD1 (5 bases). This TCR derives from a person between 18 and 60 years old who received the Ad26.COV2.S COVID-19 vaccine or a placebo. The sequenced sample was peripheral blood, obtained in a trial of Ad26.COV2.S vaccine versus placebo. The CDR3 region has the DNA TGTGCCAGCAGTGAAGCGCGGCAGGGAAGGCAGTACTTC. This sequence encodes CASSEARQGRQYF.